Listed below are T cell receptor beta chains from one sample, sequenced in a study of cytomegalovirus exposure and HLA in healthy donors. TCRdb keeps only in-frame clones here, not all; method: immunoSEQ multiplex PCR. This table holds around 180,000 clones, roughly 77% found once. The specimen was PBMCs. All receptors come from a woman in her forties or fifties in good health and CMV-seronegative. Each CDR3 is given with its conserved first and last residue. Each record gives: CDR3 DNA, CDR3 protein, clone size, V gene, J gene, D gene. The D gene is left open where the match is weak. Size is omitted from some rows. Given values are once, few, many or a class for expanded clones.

TGTGCCAGCAGCGCCGGGACAGGGGTAGGGGAAAAACTGTTTTTT	CASSAGTGVGEKLFF	few	TRBV7-9	TRBJ1-4	TRBD1
TGTGCCAGCAGCCCCTACAAGCGAGAGACCCAGTACTTC	CASSPYKRETQYF	.	TRBV7-2	TRBJ2-5	.
TGTGCCAGCAGTTTGACTAGCGGACGCACAGATACGCAGTATTTT	CASSLTSGRTDTQYF	few	TRBV27	TRBJ2-3	TRBD2
TGTGCCAGCAGCGGGACAGGGGCCGGTTCACCCCTCCACTTT	CASSGTGAGSPLHF	.	TRBV6-1	TRBJ1-6	TRBD1
TGTGCCAGCAGTTTGAGGACAGGGAGTTATGGCTACACCTTC	CASSLRTGSYGYTF	.	TRBV28	TRBJ1-2	TRBD1
TGTGCTAGTGGACTACAGGGGACTGCTAACTATGGCTACACCTTC	CASGLQGTANYGYTF	.	TRBV12-5	TRBJ1-2	TRBD1
TGTGCCTGGAGTGTAGCGAGCTCCTACAATGAGCAGTTCTTC	CAWSVASSYNEQFF	.	TRBV30	TRBJ2-1	.
TGTGCCAGCAGTGATGTTAGATACGAGCAGTACTTC	CASSDVRYEQYF	.	TRBV6-1	TRBJ2-7	.
TGTGCCAGCAGCTTGGCAGGGGGTAACAATCAGCCCCAGCATTTT	CASSLAGGNNQPQHF	few	TRBV5-6	TRBJ1-5	TRBD1
TGTGCCAGTTCGACTAGCGGGAGTATGAAGACCCAGTACTTC	CASSTSGSMKTQYF	.	TRBV5-4	TRBJ2-5	TRBD2
TGTGCCAGCAGCTTACTACAGGGTGCTGAAGCTTTCTTT	CASSLLQGAEAFF	.	TRBV7-3	TRBJ1-1	.
TGTGCCAGTAGTATCCGGACAGGGTTGATTCCTAACTATGGCTACACCTTC	CASSIRTGLIPNYGYTF	.	TRBV19	TRBJ1-2	TRBD1
TGTGCCAGCAGCTTAGATGCCACAGCCCAGTTCTTC	CASSLDATAQFF	.	TRBV7-2	TRBJ2-1	.
TGTGCTAGCAGCAAGCTCCTAGCGCCCACAGATACGCAGTATTTT	CASSKLLAPTDTQYF	.	TRBV7-7	TRBJ2-3	.
TGTGCCAGCAGTCTAACCGGGGACACTGAAGCTTTCTTT	CASSLTGDTEAFF	.	TRBV27	TRBJ1-1	.
TGTGCCAGCAGTTTCCCAGGACAGGGCTATGGCTACACCTTC	CASSFPGQGYGYTF	.	TRBV25-1	TRBJ1-2	TRBD1
TGCGCCAGCAGCCAAGGGACTAGCGGGGGGCTCACCGGGGAGCTGTTTTTT	CASSQGTSGGLTGELFF	few	TRBV4-3	TRBJ2-2	TRBD2
TGTGCCAGCAGCCGGGGGTCCCCCCTGAACACTGAAGCTTTCTTT	CASSRGSPLNTEAFF	.	TRBV5-4	TRBJ1-1	.
TGTGCCTGGAGTGTATTTGGCTCCACTGAAGCTTTCTTT	CAWSVFGSTEAFF	.	TRBV30	TRBJ1-1	.
TGTGCCACCAGGCCTAGCGGGAGTTCCGAGCAGTACTTC	CATRPSGSSEQYF	.	TRBV15	TRBJ2-7	TRBD2
TGTGCCAGCAGTGAAGTGCGCGTTAACTATGGCTACACCTTC	CASSEVRVNYGYTF	.	TRBV2	TRBJ1-2	.
TGTGCCAGCCGTAGACAGGGAAGGGAAAATGGAAACACCATATATTTT	CASRRQGRENGNTIYF	.	TRBV6-6	TRBJ1-3	TRBD1
TGTGCCAGCTCACCATTACAGAATAGCAATCAGCCCCAGCATTTT	CASSPLQNSNQPQHF	.	TRBV18	TRBJ1-5	.
TGCAGCGTTGGACAGGGGAAAAACATTCAGTACTTC	CSVGQGKNIQYF	.	TRBV29-1	TRBJ2-4	TRBD1
TGTGCCAGCAGCTTAGTTGGCTCCCCCCAAGAGACCCAGTACTTC	CASSLVGSPQETQYF	.	TRBV5-6	TRBJ2-5	.
TGCGCCAGCAGCTTGCAGGGCTCCATGAACACTGAAGCTTTCTTT	CASSLQGSMNTEAFF	once	TRBV5-1	TRBJ1-1	.
TGTGCCAGCAGTTTAACAGGGCCCACTGAAGCTTTCTTT	CASSLTGPTEAFF	.	TRBV7-2	TRBJ1-1	.
TGTGCCAGCAGTGAAGCGCAGGGGCGGAGGGCTTTCTTT	CASSEAQGRRAFF	.	TRBV6-1	TRBJ1-1	.
TGTGCCAGCATGTTTCCAGGGGGCGGGAATTCACCCCTCCACTTT	CASMFPGGGNSPLHF	.	TRBV6-1	TRBJ1-6	TRBD1
TGTGCCAGCAGCTTCACAGGGGCTGGGGCCAACGTCCTGACTTTC	CASSFTGAGANVLTF	.	TRBV7-3	TRBJ2-6	TRBD1
TGTGCCAGCAGCCACGGACGGAACGGGGTGAACACCGGGGAGCTGTTTTTT	CASSHGRNGVNTGELFF	.	TRBV4-2	TRBJ2-2	.
TGTGCCAGCAAAAAGGGAGCGAACACCGGGGAGCTGTTTTTT	CASKKGANTGELFF	.	TRBV27	TRBJ2-2	.
TGTGCCTTTTCAGGGGGGATAGGCGATACGCAGTATTTT	CAFSGGIGDTQYF	.	TRBV30	TRBJ2-3	.
TGCAGTCCCGATGGCTACACCTTC	CSPDGYTF	.	TRBV20-1	TRBJ1-2	.
TGTGCCAGCAGTCCCACCGGGACAGGGGTGTACGAGCAGTACTTC	CASSPTGTGVYEQYF	.	TRBV27	TRBJ2-7	TRBD1
TGTGCCAGCAGTTACGCCATGGCAGGGCATAGCTACACCTTC	CASSYAMAGHSYTF	.	TRBV6-6	TRBJ1-2	.
TGCGCCAGCAGCCAAGATACGAGACAGTTCGCAACTAATGAAAAACTGTTTTTT	CASSQDTRQFATNEKLFF	few	TRBV4-1	TRBJ1-4	.
TGTGCCAGCTCTACAGGGGACCAGCCCCAGCATTTT	CASSTGDQPQHF	.	TRBV6-5	TRBJ1-5	TRBD1
TGTGCCAGCAGTTTATTCGGGACAGGTTTTTACGAGCAGTACTTC	CASSLFGTGFYEQYF	.	TRBV28	TRBJ2-7	TRBD1
TGCGCCAGCAGGGCCGGGACAGACCAACTTTCGAAGCAGTACTTC	CASRAGTDQLSKQYF	.	TRBV5-1	TRBJ2-7	TRBD1
TGCGCCAGCAGCTCAACCGGGACAGCTCCCTACGAGCAGTACTTC	CASSSTGTAPYEQYF	.	TRBV5-1	TRBJ2-7	TRBD1
TGTGCCAGCAGACGTACTGGGACAGGGGTAAGAATGAACACTGAAGCTTTCTTT	CASRRTGTGVRMNTEAFF	.	TRBV11-2	TRBJ1-1	TRBD1
TGTGCCAGCAGCTCAGCGGGAGGGGGGGAGACCCAGTACTTC	CASSSAGGGETQYF	few	TRBV7-2	TRBJ2-5	TRBD2
TGTGCCAGCAGCCAAGATCTCGGGTACGAGCAGTACTTC	CASSQDLGYEQYF	few	TRBV4-2	TRBJ2-7	.